This T cell receptor (beta chain) was retrieved from a study of blood T cells in healthy people across ages. Trimming removed 4 bases from V and 0 bases from J, with 13 bases in between. The germline V gene has CDR1 MNHEY and CDR2 SVGEGT. This CDR3 spans 16 amino acids. The use of a sample-barcoded 5' primer and a J-beta primer mix characterized a second PCR of roughly 6 to 12 cycles. Every cDNA was tagged by a template-switch adaptor with 12 random nucleotides. TCRdb independently ran MiXCR on the 5' RACE reads; one entry per CDR3 protein. The sample consists of a few hundred thousand distinct CDR3 sequences, about 49% of them appearing once.

This receptor was taken from a man aged 60 to 75 in good health. Source material: blood. The chain couples TRBV6-2 or TRBV6-3 to TRBJ2-4, with D unresolved. The CDR3 DNA reads as TGTGCCAGCAGTTCCCCCCTACTACTAGCCAAAAACATTCAGTACTTC. Translated, it gives CASSSPLLLAKNIQYF.